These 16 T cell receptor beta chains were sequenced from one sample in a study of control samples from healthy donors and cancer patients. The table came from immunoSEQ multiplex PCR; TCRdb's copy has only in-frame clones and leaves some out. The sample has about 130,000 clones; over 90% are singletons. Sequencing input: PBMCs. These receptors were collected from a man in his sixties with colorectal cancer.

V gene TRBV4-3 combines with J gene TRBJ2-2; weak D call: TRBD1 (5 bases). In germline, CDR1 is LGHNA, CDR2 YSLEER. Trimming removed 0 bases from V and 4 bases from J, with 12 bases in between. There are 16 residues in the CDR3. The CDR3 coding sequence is TGCGCCAGCAGCCAAGATACCAGGGTAATCACCGGGGAGCTGTTTTTT. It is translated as CASSQDTRVITGELFF.

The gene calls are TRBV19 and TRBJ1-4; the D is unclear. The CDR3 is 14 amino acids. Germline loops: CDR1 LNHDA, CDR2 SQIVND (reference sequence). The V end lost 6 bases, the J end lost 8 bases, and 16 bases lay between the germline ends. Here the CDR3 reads CASSPAERPEKLFF. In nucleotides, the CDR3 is TGTGCCAGTAGCCCGGCAGAACGCCCGGAAAAACTGTTTTTT.

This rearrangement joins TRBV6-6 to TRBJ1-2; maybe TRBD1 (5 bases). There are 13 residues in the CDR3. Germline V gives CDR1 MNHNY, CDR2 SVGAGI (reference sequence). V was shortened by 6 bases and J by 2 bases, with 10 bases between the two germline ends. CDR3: CASRLGVNYGYTF. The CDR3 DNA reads TGTGCCAGCAGATTAGGGGTAAACTATGGCTACACCTTC.

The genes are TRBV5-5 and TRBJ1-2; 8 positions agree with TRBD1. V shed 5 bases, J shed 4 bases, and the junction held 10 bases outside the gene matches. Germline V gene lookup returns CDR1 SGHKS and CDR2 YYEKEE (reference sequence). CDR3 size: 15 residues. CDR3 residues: CASSLGQGGFYGYTF. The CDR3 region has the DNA TGTGCCAGCAGTTTAGGACAGGGAGGCTTCTATGGCTACACCTTC. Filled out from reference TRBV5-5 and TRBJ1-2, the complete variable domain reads DAGVTQSPTHLIKTRGQQVTLRCSPISGHKSVSWYQQVLGQGPQFIFQYYEKEERGRGNFPDRFSARQFPNYSSELNVNALLLGDSALYLCASSLGQGGFYGYTFGSGTRLTVV.

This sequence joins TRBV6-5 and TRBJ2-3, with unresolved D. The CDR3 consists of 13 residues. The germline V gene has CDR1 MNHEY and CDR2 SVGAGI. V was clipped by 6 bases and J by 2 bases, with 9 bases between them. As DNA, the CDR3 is TGTGCCAGCAGCTGGTCCGTCACAGATACGCAGTATTTT. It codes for CASSWSVTDTQYF.

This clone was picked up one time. The CDR3 DNA reads as TGTGCCAGTAGGGGCTTATCGGGGCCGCTCGGGGATACGCAGTATTTT. Protein product: CASRGLSGPLGDTQYF. The chain is built from TRBV19 and TRBJ2-3, with D perhaps given as TRBD1 or TRBD2 (5 bases each). The V gene's germline CDR1 is LNHDA and CDR2 SQIVND (reference sequence). The ends were cut back, 6 bases at V and 6 bases at J, with 22 bases in the middle. The CDR3 consists of 16 residues.

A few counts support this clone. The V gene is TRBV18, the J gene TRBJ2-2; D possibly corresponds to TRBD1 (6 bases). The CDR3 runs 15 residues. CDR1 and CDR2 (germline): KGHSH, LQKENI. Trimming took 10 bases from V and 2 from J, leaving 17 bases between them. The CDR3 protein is CATRGRGLNTGELFF. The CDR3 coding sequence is TGTGCCACCAGGGGCAGGGGCCTAAACACCGGGGAGCTGTTTTTT.

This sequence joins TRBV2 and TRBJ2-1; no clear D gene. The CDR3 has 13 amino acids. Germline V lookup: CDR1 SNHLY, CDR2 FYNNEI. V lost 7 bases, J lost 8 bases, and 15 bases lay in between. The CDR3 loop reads CASIPGSLHEQFF. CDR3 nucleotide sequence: TGTGCCAGCATACCAGGTTCCCTCCATGAGCAGTTCTTC. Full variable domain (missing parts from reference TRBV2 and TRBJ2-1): EPEVTQTPSHQVTQMGQEVILRCVPISNHLYFYWYRQILGQKVEFLVSFYNNEISEKSEIFDDQFSVERPDGSNFTLKIRSTKLEDSAMYFCASIPGSLHEQFFGPGTRLTVL.

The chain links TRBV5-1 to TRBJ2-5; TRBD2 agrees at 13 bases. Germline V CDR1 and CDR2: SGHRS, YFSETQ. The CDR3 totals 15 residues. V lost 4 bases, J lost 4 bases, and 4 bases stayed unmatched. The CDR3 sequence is CASSRWTSGRETQYF. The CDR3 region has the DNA TGCGCCAGCAGCCGTTGGACTAGCGGGAGAGAGACCCAGTACTTC.

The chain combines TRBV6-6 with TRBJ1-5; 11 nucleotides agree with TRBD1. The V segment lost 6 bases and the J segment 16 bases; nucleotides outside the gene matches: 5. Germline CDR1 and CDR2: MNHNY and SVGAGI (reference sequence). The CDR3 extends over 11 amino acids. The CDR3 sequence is CASRDRGRLHF. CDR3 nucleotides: TGTGCCAGCAGGGACAGGGGGCGGCTACATTTT.

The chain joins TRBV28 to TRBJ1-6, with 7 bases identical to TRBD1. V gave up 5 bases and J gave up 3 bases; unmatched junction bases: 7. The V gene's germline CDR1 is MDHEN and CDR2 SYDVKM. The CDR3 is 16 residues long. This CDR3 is CASSPGQLHYNSPLHF. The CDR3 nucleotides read TGTGCCAGCAGTCCGGGACAGCTTCACTATAATTCACCCCTCCACTTT.

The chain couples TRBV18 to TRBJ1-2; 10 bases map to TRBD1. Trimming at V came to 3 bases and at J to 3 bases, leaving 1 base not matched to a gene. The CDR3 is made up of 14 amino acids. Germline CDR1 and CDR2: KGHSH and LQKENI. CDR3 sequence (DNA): TGTGCCAGCTCACCGGGGACAGGGGACTATGGCTACACCTTC. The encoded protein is CASSPGTGDYGYTF.

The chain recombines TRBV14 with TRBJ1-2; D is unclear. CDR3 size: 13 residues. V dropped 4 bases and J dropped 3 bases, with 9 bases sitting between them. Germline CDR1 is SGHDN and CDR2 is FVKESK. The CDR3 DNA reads TGTGCCAGCAGCCCGGGGTTTGACTATGGCTACACCTTC. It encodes CASSPGFDYGYTF. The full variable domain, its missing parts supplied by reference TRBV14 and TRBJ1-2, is EAGVTQFPSHSVIEKGQTVTLRCDPISGHDNLYWYRRVMGKEIKFLLHFVKESKQDESGMPNNRFLAERTGGTYSTLKVQPAELEDSGVYFCASSPGFDYGYTFGSGTRLTVV.

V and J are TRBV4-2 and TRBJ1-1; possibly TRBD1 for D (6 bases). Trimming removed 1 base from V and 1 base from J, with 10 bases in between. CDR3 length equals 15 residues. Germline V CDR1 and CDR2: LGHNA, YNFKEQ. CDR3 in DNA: TGTGCCAGCAGCCAAGTCCGAGGGGGGAACACTGAAGCTTTCTTT. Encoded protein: CASSQVRGGNTEAFF.

The CDR3 bases are TGTGCCAGCAGTGAAGGGGCCAATCAGCCCCAGCATTTT. Translated, it gives CASSEGANQPQHF. This chain joins TRBV2 and TRBJ1-5; no clear D. V lost 1 base and J lost 3, with 4 bases in between. The CDR3 spans 13 residues. CDR1 is SNHLY, CDR2 FYNNEI, per germline.

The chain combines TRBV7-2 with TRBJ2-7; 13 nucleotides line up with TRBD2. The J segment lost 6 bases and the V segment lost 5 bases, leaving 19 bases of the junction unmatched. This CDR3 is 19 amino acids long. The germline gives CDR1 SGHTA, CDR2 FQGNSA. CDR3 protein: CASSLGTSGVQWGSSEQYF. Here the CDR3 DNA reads TGTGCCAGCAGCCTAGGGACTAGCGGGGTTCAATGGGGTAGTTCCGAGCAGTACTTC.